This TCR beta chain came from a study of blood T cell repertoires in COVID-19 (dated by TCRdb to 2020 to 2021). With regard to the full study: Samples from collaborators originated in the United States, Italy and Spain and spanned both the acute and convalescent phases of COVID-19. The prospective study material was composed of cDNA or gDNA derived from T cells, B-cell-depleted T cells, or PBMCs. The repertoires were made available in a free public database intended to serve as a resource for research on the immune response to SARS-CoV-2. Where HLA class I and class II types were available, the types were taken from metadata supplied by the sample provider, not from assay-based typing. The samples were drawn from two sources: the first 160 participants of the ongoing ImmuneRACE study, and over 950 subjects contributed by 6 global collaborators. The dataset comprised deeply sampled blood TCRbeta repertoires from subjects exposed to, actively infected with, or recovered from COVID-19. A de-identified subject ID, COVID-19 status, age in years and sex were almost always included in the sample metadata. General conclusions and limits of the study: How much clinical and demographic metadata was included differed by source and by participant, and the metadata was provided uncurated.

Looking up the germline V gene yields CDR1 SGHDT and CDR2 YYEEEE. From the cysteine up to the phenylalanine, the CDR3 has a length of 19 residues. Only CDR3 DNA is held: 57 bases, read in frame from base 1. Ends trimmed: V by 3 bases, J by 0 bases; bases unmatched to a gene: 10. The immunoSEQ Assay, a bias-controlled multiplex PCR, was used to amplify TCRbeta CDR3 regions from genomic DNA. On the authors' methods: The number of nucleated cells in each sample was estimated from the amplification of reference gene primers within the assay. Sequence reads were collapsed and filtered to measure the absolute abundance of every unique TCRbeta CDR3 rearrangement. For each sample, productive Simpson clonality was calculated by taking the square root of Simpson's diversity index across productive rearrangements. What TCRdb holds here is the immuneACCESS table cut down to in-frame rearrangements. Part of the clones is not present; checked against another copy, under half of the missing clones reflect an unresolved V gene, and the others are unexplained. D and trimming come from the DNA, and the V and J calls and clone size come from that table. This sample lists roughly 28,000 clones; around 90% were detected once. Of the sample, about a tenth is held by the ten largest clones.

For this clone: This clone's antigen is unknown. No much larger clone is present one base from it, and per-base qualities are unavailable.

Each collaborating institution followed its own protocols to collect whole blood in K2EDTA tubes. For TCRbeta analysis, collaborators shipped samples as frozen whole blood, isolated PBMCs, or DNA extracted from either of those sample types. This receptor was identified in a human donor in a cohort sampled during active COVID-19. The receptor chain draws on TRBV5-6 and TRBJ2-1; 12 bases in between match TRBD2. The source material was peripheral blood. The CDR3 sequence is CASSSPGLAGGPSYNEQFF. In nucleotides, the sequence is TGTGCCAGCAGCTCTCCGGGACTAGCGGGTGGACCCTCCTACAATGAGCAGTTCTTC.